This is a list of T cell receptor beta chains from one sample in a study of blood T cell repertoires in COVID-19. TCRdb's table, derived via immunoSEQ multiplex PCR, lists solely in-frame clones and lacks some. The sample yields some 130,000 clones, around four fifths seen once. The sequenced sample consisted of PBMCs or T cells enriched from blood (not recorded which). Source of these receptors: a man aged 25-40 years who had recovered from COVID-19. The CDR3 runs from the conserved cysteine through the conserved F or W. D genes are given only for firm matches. Part of the rows lack a size; the others show once, few, many or a class for expanded clones.

>TRBV7-9|TRBJ1-1|13|once|-
CASSLQQDTEAFF
TGTGCCAGCAGCTTACAACAGGACACTGAAGCTTTCTTT
>TRBV7-9|TRBJ1-4|16|-|TRBD1
CASSPFDRATNEKLFF
TGTGCCAGCAGCCCGTTTGACAGGGCAACTAATGAAAAACTGTTTTTT
>TRBV5-1|TRBJ2-5|15|-|TRBD1
CASSSTLTGWETQYF
TGCGCCAGCAGCTCGACCCTGACAGGGTGGGAGACCCAGTACTTC
>TRBV12-3/TRBV12-4|TRBJ1-2|12|-|-
CASSFPNYGYTF
TGTGCCAGCAGTTTTCCAAATTATGGCTACACCTTC
>TRBV5-6|TRBJ2-3|16|-|TRBD2
CASSLRAGGVTDTQYF
TGTGCCAGCAGCTTAAGAGCGGGGGGAGTCACAGATACGCAGTATTTT
>TRBV3-1/TRBV3-2|TRBJ1-1|19|-|TRBD1
CASSQDVAGQGSVDTEAFF
TGTGCCAGCAGCCAAGATGTAGCGGGACAGGGGTCTGTCGACACTGAAGCTTTCTTT
>TRBV4-2|TRBJ2-5|14|-|-
CASSLNRGGETQYF
TGTGCCAGCAGCCTGAACAGGGGAGGAGAGACCCAGTACTTC
>TRBV6-1|TRBJ2-1|17|few|-
CASSEGVAGWDENEQFF
TGTGCCAGCAGTGAAGGGGTTGCGGGCTGGGATGAGAATGAGCAGTTCTTC
>TRBV3-1/TRBV3-2|TRBJ2-3|12|-|-
CASSQTGDTQYF
TGTGCCAGCAGCCAGACCGGGGATACGCAGTATTTT
>TRBV9|TRBJ2-1|17|-|TRBD2
CASSAGSSGISYNEQFF
TGTGCCAGCAGCGCAGGGTCTAGCGGAATCTCCTACAATGAGCAGTTCTTC
>TRBV11-1|TRBJ2-2|16|few|TRBD2
CASSLEAGRNTGELFF
TGTGCCAGCAGCTTAGAAGCGGGAAGGAACACCGGGGAGCTGTTTTTT
>TRBV19|TRBJ2-5|16|-|TRBD2
CASSQSGASGKETQYF
TGTGCCAGTAGCCAATCCGGGGCTAGCGGGAAGGAGACCCAGTACTTC
>TRBV19|TRBJ2-5|18|-|-
CASSIDGTGQNLGETQYF
TGTGCCAGTAGTATAGATGGGACGGGACAAAACCTGGGCGAGACCCAGTACTTC
>TRBV12-5|TRBJ2-3|17|-|-
CASGLVRGGPSTDTQYF
TGTGCTAGTGGTTTGGTACGAGGCGGCCCTAGCACAGATACGCAGTATTTT
>TRBV27|TRBJ1-5|13|-|-
CASSWTVYQPQHF
TGTGCCAGCAGCTGGACAGTGTATCAGCCCCAGCATTTT
>TRBV6-5|TRBJ1-2|13|-|TRBD1
CASRTGVAYGYTF
TGTGCCAGCAGAACAGGGGTTGCCTATGGCTACACCTTC
>TRBV28|TRBJ1-5|15|-|TRBD1
CASSPGQGVTQPQHF
TGTGCCAGCAGCCCCGGACAGGGGGTGACTCAGCCCCAGCATTTT
>TRBV11-2|TRBJ1-1|13|-|-
CASSGRGNTEAFF
TGTGCCAGCAGCGGACGGGGGAACACTGAAGCTTTCTTT
>TRBV2|TRBJ2-7|16|-|TRBD2
CASKQARTSGNYEQYF
TGTGCCAGCAAACAGGCCAGGACTAGCGGAAACTACGAGCAGTACTTC
>TRBV9|TRBJ1-1|15|-|-
CASSVAGGMNTEAFF
TGTGCCAGCAGCGTCGCGGGGGGTATGAACACTGAAGCTTTCTTT
>TRBV29-1|TRBJ1-4|16|-|TRBD1
CSVSGTGYLANEKLFF
TGCAGCGTTTCCGGGACAGGTTATTTGGCTAATGAAAAACTGTTTTTT
>TRBV5-1|TRBJ2-7|14|-|TRBD1
CASSAGTGEHEQYF
TGCGCCAGCAGCGCCGGGACAGGCGAGCACGAGCAGTACTTC
>TRBV6-5|TRBJ1-5|13|-|-
CASSYSSGQPQHF
TGTGCCAGCAGTTACTCATCGGGTCAGCCCCAGCATTTT
>TRBV27|TRBJ2-3|13|-|-
CASRQGTTDTQYF
TGTGCCAGCAGACAGGGAACCACAGATACGCAGTATTTT
>TRBV7-9|TRBJ1-5|15|-|TRBD1
CASSPGQGSNQPQHF
TGTGCCAGCAGCCCCGGACAGGGTAGCAATCAGCCCCAGCATTTT
>TRBV3-1/TRBV3-2|TRBJ2-3|17|-|TRBD2
CASRQGTSGSYGDTQYF
TGTGCCAGCAGACAAGGGACTAGCGGATCCTACGGGGATACGCAGTATTTT
>TRBV5-1|TRBJ1-6|14|once|-
CASSLDSYNSPLHF
TGCGCCAGCAGCCTGGACAGCTATAATTCACCCCTCCACTTT
>TRBV15|TRBJ2-2|13|-|TRBD2
CATRGENTGELFF
TGTGCCACCCGGGGGGAAAACACCGGGGAGCTGTTTTTT
>TRBV5-1|TRBJ2-1|14|-|-
CASSLALEVNEQFF
TGCGCCAGCAGCTTGGCCCTGGAGGTGAATGAGCAGTTCTTC
>TRBV6-4|TRBJ1-6|13|-|-
CASRRDYNSPLHF
TGTGCCAGCCGACGGGACTATAATTCACCCCTCCACTTT
>TRBV7-8|TRBJ2-2|16|-|-
CASSLAAGVLSGELFF
TGTGCCAGCAGCTTAGCGGCAGGCGTCCTCTCCGGGGAGCTGTTTTTT
>TRBV4-2|TRBJ2-2|18|-|TRBD2
CASSPPGGTSGGARELFF
TGTGCCAGCAGCCCACCCGGGGGAACTAGCGGGGGGGCCCGGGAGCTGTTTTTT
>TRBV5-1|TRBJ2-1|15|-|-
CASSLEGDTYNEQFF
TGCGCCAGCAGCTTGGAGGGGGACACCTACAATGAGCAGTTCTTC